Shown below are 22 T cell receptor beta chains from a single sample sequenced in a study of cytomegalovirus exposure and HLA in healthy donors (dated 2017 in TCRdb). Library preparation used the immunoSEQ multiplex PCR assay. For the multiplex PCR, a mixture combining 60 forward primers for TCR Vbeta segments and 13 reverse primers for TCR Jbeta segments was used. The source is immuneACCESS, and TCRdb retained only in-frame sequences with V and J called. Part of the clones is not carried over; for the studies checked, unresolved V genes explain less than half of this, and the remainder is unexplained. The sample's records list over 100,000 clones. The top ten hold roughly 3.6% of the sample. Material: PBMCs. The receptors shown here come from a man younger than 45 in good health and CMV-seronegative.

V gene TRBV7-9 combines with J gene TRBJ1-2, with a tentative D call TRBD1 (6 bases). The V end was cut by 5 bases, the J end by 6 bases, with 19 bases between. This CDR3 region has 15 residues. Looked up from germline, CDR1 is SEHNR and CDR2 is FQNEAQ (reference sequence). CDR3 in DNA: TGTGCCAGCAGCCCCGCAGGGGCCGATTCCGATGGCTACACCTTC. This translates into CASSPAGADSDGYTF.

The chain couples TRBV7-6 to TRBJ2-3, with D tentatively TRBD2 (5 bases). Trimming removed 10 bases at V and 2 bases at J, with 10 bases between. CDR3 length: 12 amino acids. CDR1 is SGHVS and CDR2 is FNYEAQ in the germline V gene. The CDR3 nucleotides read TGTGCCATTGGGAGTAACACAGATACGCAGTATTTT. Translation gives CAIGSNTDTQYF.

The chain joins TRBV28 to TRBJ1-5; no firm D call. Trimming stripped 7 bases from V and 4 bases from J, with 20 bases between. CDR1 is MDHEN and CDR2 is SYDVKM in the germline V gene. This CDR3 is 16 amino acids long. CDR3 loop: CASTALGRRGNQPQHF. CDR3 coding DNA: TGTGCCAGCACCGCACTGGGCCGAAGAGGGAATCAGCCCCAGCATTTT.

The chain recombines TRBV18 with TRBJ1-6, with D possibly matching TRBD1 (6 bases). V was pared by 1 base and J by 7 bases, with 8 bases between. Germline V lookup: CDR1 KGHSH, CDR2 LQKENI. The CDR3 has 14 residues. The CDR3 nucleotides read TGTGCCAGCTCACCACGGCAGGGGAATTCACCCCTCCACTTT. This encodes CASSPRQGNSPLHF. The full variable domain, in which reference TRBV18 and TRBJ1-6 provide the parts outside the CDR3, is NAGVMQNPRHLVRRRGQEARLRCSPMKGHSHVYWYRQLPEEGLKFMVYLQKENIIDESGMPKERFSAEFPKEGPSILRIQQVVRGDSAAYFCASSPRQGNSPLHFGNGTRLTVT.

The chain joins TRBV2 to TRBJ2-7; D might be TRBD1 (6 bases). Germline CDR1 SNHLY, CDR2 FYNNEI. The CDR3 is 15 residues long. Trimming left V 6 bases short and J 2 bases short, with 17 bases between. Here the CDR3 reads CASRLTGNPPYEQYF. CDR3 in DNA: TGTGCCAGCAGACTCACAGGGAACCCCCCCTACGAGCAGTACTTC.

The chain carries TRBV5-1 and TRBJ1-4; tentatively, D is TRBD1 (6 bases). From germline, CDR1 is SGHRS and CDR2 YFSETQ. The CDR3 spans 16 residues. Trimming pared 0 bases from V and 8 bases from J, leaving 17 bases between. CDR3 DNA: TGCGCCAGCAGCTTGGCGGACAGCGGCCTAGGGGAAAAACTGTTTTTT. This encodes CASSLADSGLGEKLFF.

This sequence joins TRBV2 and TRBJ2-7; 7 bases align to TRBD1. CDR1 is SNHLY, CDR2 FYNNEI, per germline. V shed 7 bases, J shed 1 base, and the junction held 10 bases outside the gene matches. This CDR3 region has 15 residues. In DNA form, the CDR3 reads TGTGCCAGCATCCTTTTCCGGGACAGATCCTACGAGCAGTACTTC. It specifies CASILFRDRSYEQYF. The full variable domain, completed using reference TRBV2 and TRBJ2-7, is EPEVTQTPSHQVTQMGQEVILRCVPISNHLYFYWYRQILGQKVEFLVSFYNNEISEKSEIFDDQFSVERPDGSNFTLKIRSTKLEDSAMYFCASILFRDRSYEQYFGPGTRLTVT.

The rearrangement links TRBV5-6 to TRBJ2-7, with D maybe TRBD2 (6 bases). Looked up from germline, CDR1 is SGHDT and CDR2 is YYEEEE. V was trimmed by 4 bases and J by 2 bases, leaving 25 bases between them. The CDR3 has 18 amino acids. In DNA form, the CDR3 reads TGTGCCAGCAGCCCTCCTTTCCAACGGGGGACCTCAGCCTACGAGCAGTACTTC. Its protein product is CASSPPFQRGTSAYEQYF.

The chain combines TRBV11-2 with TRBJ2-3; 14 nucleotides align to TRBD2. With 5 bases clipped from V and 5 bases from J, the junction kept 9 bases outside the gene matches. This CDR3 contains 17 residues. Germline CDR1 is SGHAT and CDR2 is FQNNGV. The CDR3 region has the DNA TGTGCCAGCAGCATATGGACTAGCGGGGGGATCTTAGATACGCAGTATTTT. It translates to CASSIWTSGGILDTQYF.

This chain uses TRBV5-4 with TRBJ2-5; TRBD1 aligns across 12 bases. After removal of 4 bases from V and 6 bases from J, the junction contained 10 bases not matched to a gene. The V gene's germline CDR1 is SGHNT and CDR2 YYREEE (reference sequence). The CDR3 sequence is 16 residues long. For the CDR3, the DNA is TGTGCCAGCAGCCCGGGACAGGGGGCCGTCTTGAAGACCCAGTACTTC. This codes for CASSPGQGAVLKTQYF.

This rearrangement joins TRBV19 to TRBJ1-4, with a tentative D call TRBD1 (6 bases). This CDR3 has 19 residues. Trimming removed 3 bases at V and 0 bases at J, with 20 bases between. CDR1 is LNHDA, CDR2 SQIVND, per germline (reference sequence). The CDR3 DNA sequence: TGTGCCAGTAGTATTTCGCGCCCCGGGACACTTGCAACTAATGAAAAACTGTTTTTT. This encodes CASSISRPGTLATNEKLFF.

The V gene is TRBV7-6, the J gene TRBJ2-7; TRBD2 is a possible D gene (5 bases). CDR1 SGHVS and CDR2 FNYEAQ come from the germline V gene. The length of the CDR3 is 13 residues. V gave up 0 bases and J gave up 6 bases, with 9 bases separating them. The CDR3 nucleotides are TGTGCCAGCAGCTTAGCACGGGATGGCGAGCAGTACTTC. Translating gives CASSLARDGEQYF.

The chain joins TRBV18 to TRBJ1-5, with D possibly matching TRBD1 (6 bases). Trimming removed 1 base at V and 3 bases at J, with 10 bases between. In germline, CDR1 is KGHSH, CDR2 LQKENI. CDR3 length: 15 residues. In DNA, the CDR3 is TGTGCCAGCTCACCACAGGCAGGGGCCAATCAGCCCCAGCATTTT. It translates to CASSPQAGANQPQHF.

The chain combines TRBV6-6 with TRBJ2-7, with 7 bases aligning to TRBD2. The CDR3 totals 14 residues. The germline CDR1 and CDR2 sequences are MNHNY and SVGAGI (reference sequence). V trimming: 7 bases; J trimming: 6 bases; junction bases outside the gene matches: 12. CDR3 amino acids: CASTKGAGYAEQYF. DNA of the CDR3: TGTGCCAGCACCAAAGGAGCGGGATATGCCGAGCAGTACTTC.

This chain connects TRBV19 to TRBJ1-5; 9 bases align to TRBD1. Germline V CDR1 and CDR2: LNHDA, SQIVND (reference sequence). This CDR3 is 17 amino acids long. Trimming took 6 bases from V and 4 from J; bases not matched to a gene: 13. CDR3 region: CASSYTGGRGGNQPQHF. The DNA of the CDR3 is TGTGCCAGTAGCTATACAGGGGGCAGAGGAGGAAATCAGCCCCAGCATTTT.

The genes are TRBV27 and TRBJ2-1; TRBD1 is a possible D gene (5 bases). The CDR3 has 14 amino acids. V was trimmed by 3 bases and J by 7 bases, leaving 13 bases between them. Germline V gene lookup returns CDR1 MNHEY and CDR2 SMNVEV (reference sequence). CDR3 nucleotide sequence: TGTGCCAGCAGTTTCGCGACAGTGGGGAATGAGCAGTTCTTC. Its translation is CASSFATVGNEQFF.

The chain links TRBV5-1 to TRBJ2-2, with TRBD2 matching over 11 bases. After removal of 2 bases from V and 5 bases from J, the junction contained 2 bases not matched to a gene. The CDR3 sequence is 15 residues long. From germline, CDR1 is SGHRS and CDR2 YFSETQ. The CDR3 here is CASSLLAGDTGELFF. The CDR3 coding sequence is TGCGCCAGCAGCTTACTAGCGGGGGATACCGGGGAGCTGTTTTTT.

The chain has TRBV28 and TRBJ2-7; D is unresolved. Germline V gene sequence: CDR1 MDHEN, CDR2 SYDVKM. V lost 1 base and J lost 4, with 5 bases in between. The CDR3 has 12 residues. The CDR3 coding sequence is TGTGCCAGCAGTTTATTCAATTACGAGCAGTACTTC. This sequence encodes CASSLFNYEQYF.

The chain links TRBV7-2 to TRBJ2-1; 12 positions agree with TRBD2. The V gene's germline CDR1 is SGHTA and CDR2 FQGNSA. Trimming took 5 bases from V and 6 from J; bases not matched to a gene: 11. This CDR3 spans 17 amino acids. The CDR3, as DNA: TGTGCCAGCAGCCGCTCCCGGGCTAGCGGGGGGGCCAATGAGCAGTTCTTC. It codes for CASSRSRASGGANEQFF. Filled out from reference TRBV7-2 and TRBJ2-1, the complete variable domain reads GAGVSQSPSNKVTEKGKDVELRCDPISGHTALYWYRQSLGQGLEFLIYFQGNSAPDKSGLPSDRFSAERTGGSVSTLTIQRTQQEDSAVYLCASSRSRASGGANEQFFGPGTRLTVL.

The chain uses TRBV7-2 and TRBJ2-7; D possibly corresponds to TRBD1 (5 bases). Germline CDR1 and CDR2: SGHTA and FQGNSA. V was shortened by 1 base and J by 2 bases, with 9 bases between the two germline ends. The CDR3 is made up of 14 amino acids. CDR3 amino acids: CASSLEMGPYEQYF. In nucleotides, the CDR3 is TGTGCCAGCAGCTTAGAAATGGGGCCCTACGAGCAGTACTTC.

CDR3 region: CASSFQGVTGNTIYF. In nucleotides, the CDR3 is TGTGCCAGCAGTTTTCAGGGTGTGACTGGAAACACCATATATTTT. The V gene is TRBV2, the J gene TRBJ1-3; D may be TRBD1 (5 bases). V was pared by 5 bases and J by 2 bases, with 13 bases between. This CDR3 is built from 15 residues. Looked up from germline, CDR1 is SNHLY and CDR2 is FYNNEI. Looking up the rest from reference TRBV2 and TRBJ1-3 gives the full variable domain: EPEVTQTPSHQVTQMGQEVILRCVPISNHLYFYWYRQILGQKVEFLVSFYNNEISEKSEIFDDQFSVERPDGSNFTLKIRSTKLEDSAMYFCASSFQGVTGNTIYFGEGSWLTVV.

The chain uses TRBV5-4 and TRBJ1-2; D unresolved. V lost 4 bases to trimming and J lost 0 bases, with 10 bases between them. The CDR3 length is 14 residues. CDR1 and CDR2 (germline): SGHNT, YYREEE (reference sequence). CDR3 sequence reads: CASSPASPNYGYTF. DNA for the CDR3: TGTGCCAGCAGCCCCGCGTCCCCTAACTATGGCTACACCTTC.